This T cell receptor beta chain was captured by sequencing in a study of T cell responses to AZD1222 COVID-19 vaccine. Libraries were prepared by immunoSEQ multiplex PCR; TCRdb keeps only in-frame clonotypes and omits some of them. The sample lists 100,000 to 150,000 clones; about nine tenths were seen once. Study-wide findings and caveats: Spike-specific TCR breadth and depth rose after two AZD1222 doses.

This clone was picked up a small number of times. Its matching antigen is unknown. Trimming left V 5 bases short and J 3 bases short, with 14 bases between. The CDR3 consists of 14 residues. The germline gives CDR1 SGHAT, CDR2 FQNNGV. The sequence was obtained from an adult in good health. The chain employs TRBV11-2 and TRBJ2-7, with D possibly TRBD1 on 6 matching bases. The sequenced sample was peripheral blood, obtained on day 0 of AZD1222 vaccination. CDR3 in DNA: TGTGCCAGCAGCCCCTACAGGGACCTCTACGAGCAGTACTTC. Translation gives CASSPYRDLYEQYF.